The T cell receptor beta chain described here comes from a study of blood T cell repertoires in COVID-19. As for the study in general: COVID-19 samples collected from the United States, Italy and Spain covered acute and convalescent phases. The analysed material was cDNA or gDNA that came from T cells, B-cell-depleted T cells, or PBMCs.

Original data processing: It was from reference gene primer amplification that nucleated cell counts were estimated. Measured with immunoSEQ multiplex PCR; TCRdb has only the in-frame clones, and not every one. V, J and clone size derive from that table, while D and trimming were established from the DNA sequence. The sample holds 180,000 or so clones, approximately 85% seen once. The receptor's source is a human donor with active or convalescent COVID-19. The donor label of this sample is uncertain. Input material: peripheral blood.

This CDR3 is CASRRTSGGPLNQETQYF. The DNA of the CDR3 is TGCGCCAGCAGGCGAACTAGCGGGGGGCCCCTGAACCAAGAGACCCAGTACTTC. The genes are TRBV5-1 and TRBJ2-5, with 12 positions matching TRBD2. CDR3 length equals 18 residues. Germline V gives CDR1 SGHRS, CDR2 YFSETQ. J gave up 0 bases and V 5 bases, and 11 bases lay outside the gene matches.